This T cell receptor (beta chain) stems from a study of glioma-infiltrating T cells. Study findings and constraints: Very few CDR3 sequences were shared between tissue and blood.

Comments on this clonotype: The antigen is not known.

Using RNA template, CDR3s of TCR alpha and beta were amplified with iRepertoire arm-PCR. TCRdb reprocessed the multiplex PCR reads with MiXCR, giving one entry per CDR3 protein. The sample holds about 190,000 distinct CDR3 sequences, over 25% seen once. The V end was cut by 5 bases, the J end by 4 bases, with 11 bases between. The CDR3 extends over 13 amino acids. Sequenced sample: glioma tissue, nonneoplastic brain tissue, or PBMCs (not recorded which). The receptor's source is a human donor with low-grade glioma or glioblastoma, undergoing nonglioma brain surgery, or in good health (not recorded which). The chain links TRBV12-3 or TRBV12-4 to TRBJ1-2; D is perhaps TRBD1 (5 bases). CDR3 sequence reads: CASSPTVGYGYTF. The CDR3 DNA follows: TGTGCCAGCAGTCCGACAGTTGGCTATGGCTACACCTTC.